The entry that follows covers one TCR beta chain sequence. This specimen belongs to a study of blood T cells in healthy people across ages. They isolated at least 7 million PBMCs from each sample. Total RNA amounts of at least 5 micrograms were extracted per sample. Next came a second PCR, run for about 7 to 12 cycles, which used a sample-barcoded 5' primer along with a J-beta primer mix. Carrying 12 random nucleotides, a template-switch adaptor labeled each individual cDNA molecule. TCRdb reprocessed the 5' RACE reads via MiXCR and lists one record per CDR3 protein. The profile shows some 920,000 distinct CDR3 sequences, around 54% of them singletons. Per germline, CDR1 SQVTM and CDR2 ANQGSEA. The trim removed 7 bases at V and 2 bases at J, leaving 8 bases unmatched. This CDR3 is 14 amino acids long.

This TCR was recovered from a woman aged 60 to 75 in good health. The sample taken for sequencing was blood. This chain links TRBV29-1 with TRBJ2-5; 9 nucleotides agree with TRBD1. CDR3 DNA sequence: TGCAGCGGAGGGACAGGGAGTTTACAAGAGACCCAGTACTTC. This translates into CSGGTGSLQETQYF. The full variable domain, with the rest looked up from reference TRBV29-1 and TRBJ2-5, is SAVISQKPSRDICQRGTSLTIQCQVDSQVTMMFWYRQQPGQSLTLIATANQGSEATYESGFVIDKFPISRPNLTFSTLTVSNMSPEDSSIYLCSGGTGSLQETQYFGPGTRLLVL.